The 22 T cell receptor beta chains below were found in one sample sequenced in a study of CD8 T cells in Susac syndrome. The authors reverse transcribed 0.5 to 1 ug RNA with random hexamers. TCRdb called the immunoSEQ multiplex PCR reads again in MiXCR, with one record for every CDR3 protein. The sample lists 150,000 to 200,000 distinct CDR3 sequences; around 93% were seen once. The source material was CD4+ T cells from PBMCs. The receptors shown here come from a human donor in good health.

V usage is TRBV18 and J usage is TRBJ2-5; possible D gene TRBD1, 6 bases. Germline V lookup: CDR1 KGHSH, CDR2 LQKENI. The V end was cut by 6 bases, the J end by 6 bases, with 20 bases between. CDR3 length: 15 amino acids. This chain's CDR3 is CASSLDSFVRKTQYF. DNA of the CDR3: TGTGCCAGCTCGTTGGACAGTTTCGTAAGGAAGACCCAGTACTTC.

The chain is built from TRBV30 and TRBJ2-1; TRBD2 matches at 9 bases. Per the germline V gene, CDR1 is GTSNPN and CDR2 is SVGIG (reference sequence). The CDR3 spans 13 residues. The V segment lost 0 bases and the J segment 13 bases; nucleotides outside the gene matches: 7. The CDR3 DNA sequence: TGTGCCTGGAGTGTTGGGACTAGCCATCGACAGTTCTTC. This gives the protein CAWSVGTSHRQFF.

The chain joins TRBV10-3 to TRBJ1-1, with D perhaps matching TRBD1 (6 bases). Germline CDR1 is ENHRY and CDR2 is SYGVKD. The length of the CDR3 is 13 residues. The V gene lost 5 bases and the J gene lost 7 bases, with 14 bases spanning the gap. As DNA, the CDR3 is TGTGCCATCAGTCCCACAGGGAATGGTGAAGCTTTCTTT. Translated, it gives CAISPTGNGEAFF.

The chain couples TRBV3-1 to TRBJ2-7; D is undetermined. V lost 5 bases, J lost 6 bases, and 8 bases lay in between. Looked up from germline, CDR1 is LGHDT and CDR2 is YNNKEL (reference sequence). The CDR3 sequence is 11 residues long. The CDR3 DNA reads TGTGCCAGCAGCGTTGCCGGCGAGCAGTACTTC. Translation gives CASSVAGEQYF.

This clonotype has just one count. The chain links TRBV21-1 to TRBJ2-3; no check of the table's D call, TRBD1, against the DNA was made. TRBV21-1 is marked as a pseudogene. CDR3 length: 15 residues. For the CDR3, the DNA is TGTGCCAGCAGCGTCCGGGACGATGGCACAGATACGCAGTATTTT. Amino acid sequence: CASSVRDDGTDTQYF.

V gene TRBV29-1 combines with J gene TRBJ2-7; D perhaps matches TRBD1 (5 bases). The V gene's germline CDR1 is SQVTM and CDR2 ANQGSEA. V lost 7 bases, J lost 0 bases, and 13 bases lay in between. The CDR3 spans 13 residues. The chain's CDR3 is CSARTPSSYEQYF. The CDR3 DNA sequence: TGCAGCGCGCGGACACCTTCCTCCTACGAGCAGTACTTC.

The chain's CDR3 is CASSESENSYNEQFF. CDR3 nucleotides: TGTGCCAGCAGTGAAAGCGAGAACTCCTACAATGAGCAGTTCTTC. The chain recombines TRBV6-1 with TRBJ2-1; D remains ambiguous. This CDR3 has 15 residues. Germline V gene data show CDR1 as MNHNS and CDR2 as SASEGT. V was clipped by 2 bases and J by 0 bases, with 8 bases between them.

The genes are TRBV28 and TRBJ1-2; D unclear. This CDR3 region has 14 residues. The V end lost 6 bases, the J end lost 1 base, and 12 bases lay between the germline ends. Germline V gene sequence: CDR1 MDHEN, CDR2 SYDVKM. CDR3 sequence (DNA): TGTGCCAGCAGCCCCCTGGCGGGTAACTATGGCTACACCTTC. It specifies CASSPLAGNYGYTF.

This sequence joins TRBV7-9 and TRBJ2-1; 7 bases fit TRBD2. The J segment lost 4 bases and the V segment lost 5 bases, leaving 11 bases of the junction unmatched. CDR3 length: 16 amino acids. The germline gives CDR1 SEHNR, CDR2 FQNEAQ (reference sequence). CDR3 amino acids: CASSQIRGLTYNEQFF. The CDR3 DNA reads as TGTGCCAGCAGCCAAATCCGGGGACTAACTTACAATGAGCAGTTCTTC.

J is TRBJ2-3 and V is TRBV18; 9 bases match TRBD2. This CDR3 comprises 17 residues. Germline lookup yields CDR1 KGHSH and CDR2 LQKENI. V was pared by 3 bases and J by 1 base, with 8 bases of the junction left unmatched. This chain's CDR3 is CASSPRGAGGGTDTQYF. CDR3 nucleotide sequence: TGTGCCAGCTCACCTCGGGGAGCGGGGGGTGGCACAGATACGCAGTATTTT.

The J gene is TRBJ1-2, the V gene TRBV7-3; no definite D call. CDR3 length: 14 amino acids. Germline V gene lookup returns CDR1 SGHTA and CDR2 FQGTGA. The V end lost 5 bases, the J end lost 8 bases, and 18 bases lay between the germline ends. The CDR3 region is CASSPAGLLSGYTF. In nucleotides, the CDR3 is TGTGCCAGCAGCCCCGCCGGACTCCTTTCAGGCTACACCTTC.

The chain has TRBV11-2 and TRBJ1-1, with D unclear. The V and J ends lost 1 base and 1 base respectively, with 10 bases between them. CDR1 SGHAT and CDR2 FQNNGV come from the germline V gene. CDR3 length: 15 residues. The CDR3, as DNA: TGTGCCAGCAGCTTAGCTGGCAGGCCGAACACTGAAGCTTTCTTT. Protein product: CASSLAGRPNTEAFF.

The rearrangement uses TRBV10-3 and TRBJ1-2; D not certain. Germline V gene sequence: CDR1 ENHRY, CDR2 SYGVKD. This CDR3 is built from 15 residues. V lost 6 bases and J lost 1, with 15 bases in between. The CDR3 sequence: CAISEDTSVNYGYTF. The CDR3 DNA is TGTGCCATCAGCGAAGACACGAGTGTTAACTATGGCTACACCTTC.

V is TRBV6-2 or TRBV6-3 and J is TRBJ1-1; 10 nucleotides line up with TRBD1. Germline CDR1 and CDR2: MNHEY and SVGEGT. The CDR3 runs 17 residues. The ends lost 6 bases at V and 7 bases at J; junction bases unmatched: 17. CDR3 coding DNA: TGTGCCAGCAGCCGAATTACCGCTATCGGGACAGGGGTTGAAGCTTTCTTT. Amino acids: CASSRITAIGTGVEAFF.

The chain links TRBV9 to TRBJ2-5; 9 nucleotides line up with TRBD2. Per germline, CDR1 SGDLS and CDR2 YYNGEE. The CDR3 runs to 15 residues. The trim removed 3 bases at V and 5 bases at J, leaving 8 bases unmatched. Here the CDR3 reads CASSGIAGAAETQYF. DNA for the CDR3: TGTGCCAGCAGCGGGATAGCGGGGGCGGCGGAGACCCAGTACTTC.

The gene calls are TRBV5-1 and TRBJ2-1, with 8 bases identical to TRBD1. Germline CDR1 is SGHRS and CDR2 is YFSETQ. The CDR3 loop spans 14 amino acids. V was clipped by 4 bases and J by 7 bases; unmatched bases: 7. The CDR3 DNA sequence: TGCGCCAGCAGCCCCGGACAGGGTTTGAATGAGCAGTTCTTC. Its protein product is CASSPGQGLNEQFF. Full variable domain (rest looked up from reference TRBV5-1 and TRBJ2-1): KAGVTQTPRYLIKTRGQQVTLSCSPISGHRSVSWYQQTPGQGLQFLFEYFSETQRNKGNFPGRFSGRQFSNSRSEMNVSTLELGDSALYLCASSPGQGLNEQFFGPGTRLTVL.

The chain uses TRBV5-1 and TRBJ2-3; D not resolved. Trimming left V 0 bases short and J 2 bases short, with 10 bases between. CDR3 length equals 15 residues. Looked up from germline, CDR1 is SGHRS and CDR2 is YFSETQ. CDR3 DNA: TGCGCCAGCAGCTTGGTTTTAGGCTACACAGATACGCAGTATTTT. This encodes CASSLVLGYTDTQYF.

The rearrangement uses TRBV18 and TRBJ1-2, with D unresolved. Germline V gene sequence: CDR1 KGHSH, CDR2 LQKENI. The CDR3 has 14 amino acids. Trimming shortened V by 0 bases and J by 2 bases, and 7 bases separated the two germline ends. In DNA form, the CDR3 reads TGTGCCAGCTCACCACCGGGCGGAAACTATGGCTACACCTTC. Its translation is CASSPPGGNYGYTF.

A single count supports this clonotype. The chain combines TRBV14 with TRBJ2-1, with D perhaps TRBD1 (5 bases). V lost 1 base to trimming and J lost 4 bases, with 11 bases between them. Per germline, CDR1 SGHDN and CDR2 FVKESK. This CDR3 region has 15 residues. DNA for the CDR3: TGTGCCAGCAGCCAAGTGCAGGGCTCTTACAATGAGCAGTTCTTC. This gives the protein CASSQVQGSYNEQFF.

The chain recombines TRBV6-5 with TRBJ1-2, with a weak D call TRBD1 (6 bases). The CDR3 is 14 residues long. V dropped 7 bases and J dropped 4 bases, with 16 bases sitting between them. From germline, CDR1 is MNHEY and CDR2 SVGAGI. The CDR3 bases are TGTGCCAGCACCCACGGGGGGGGCGGCTATGGCTACACCTTC. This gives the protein CASTHGGGGYGYTF.

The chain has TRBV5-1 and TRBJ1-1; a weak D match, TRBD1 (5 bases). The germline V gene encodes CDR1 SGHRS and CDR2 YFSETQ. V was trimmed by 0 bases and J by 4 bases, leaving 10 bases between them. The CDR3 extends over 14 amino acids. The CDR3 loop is CASSLGQSGTEAFF. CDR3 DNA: TGCGCCAGCAGCTTGGGACAGAGCGGCACTGAAGCTTTCTTT.

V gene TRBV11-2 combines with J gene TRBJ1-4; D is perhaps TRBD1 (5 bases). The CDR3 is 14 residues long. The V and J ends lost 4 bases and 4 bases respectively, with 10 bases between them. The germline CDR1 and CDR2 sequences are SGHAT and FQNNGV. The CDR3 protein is CASSWGSGNEKLFF. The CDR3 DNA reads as TGTGCCAGCAGCTGGGGCAGTGGTAATGAAAAACTGTTTTTT.